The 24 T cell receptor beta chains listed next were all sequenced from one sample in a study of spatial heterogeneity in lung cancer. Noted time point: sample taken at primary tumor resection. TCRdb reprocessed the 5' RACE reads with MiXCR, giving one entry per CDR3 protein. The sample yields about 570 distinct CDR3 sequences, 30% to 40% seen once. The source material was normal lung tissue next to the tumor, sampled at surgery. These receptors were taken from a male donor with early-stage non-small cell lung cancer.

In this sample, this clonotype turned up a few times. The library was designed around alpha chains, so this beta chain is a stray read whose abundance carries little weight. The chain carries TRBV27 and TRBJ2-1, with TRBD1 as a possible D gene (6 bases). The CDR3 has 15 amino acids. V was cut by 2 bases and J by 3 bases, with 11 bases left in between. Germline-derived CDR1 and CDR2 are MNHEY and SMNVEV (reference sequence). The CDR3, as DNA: TGTGCCAGCAGTTTACCAGGGGAAGGCTACAATGAGCAGTTCTTC. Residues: CASSLPGEGYNEQFF.

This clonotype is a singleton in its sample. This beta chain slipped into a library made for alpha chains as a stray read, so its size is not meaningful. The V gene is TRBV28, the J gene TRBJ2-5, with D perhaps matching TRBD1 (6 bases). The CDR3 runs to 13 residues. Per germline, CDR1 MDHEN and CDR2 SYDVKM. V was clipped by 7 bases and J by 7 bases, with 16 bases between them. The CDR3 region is CASKRTAVLTQYF. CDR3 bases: TGTGCCAGCAAAAGGACAGCGGTATTGACCCAGTACTTC.

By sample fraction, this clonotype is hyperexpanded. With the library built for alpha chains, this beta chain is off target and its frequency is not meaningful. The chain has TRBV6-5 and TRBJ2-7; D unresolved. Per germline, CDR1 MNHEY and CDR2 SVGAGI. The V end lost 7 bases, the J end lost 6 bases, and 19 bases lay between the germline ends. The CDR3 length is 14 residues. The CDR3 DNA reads TGTGCCAGCACCCCAACGTCGACGGTTTCCGAGCAGTACTTC. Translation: CASTPTSTVSEQYF.

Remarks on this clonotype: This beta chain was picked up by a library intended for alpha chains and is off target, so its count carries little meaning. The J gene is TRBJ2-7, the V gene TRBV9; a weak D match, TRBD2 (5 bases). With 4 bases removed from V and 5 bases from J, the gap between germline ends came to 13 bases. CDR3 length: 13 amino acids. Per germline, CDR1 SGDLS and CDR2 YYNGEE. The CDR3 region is CASSPLAGNEQYF. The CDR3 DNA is TGTGCCAGCAGCCCACTCGCCGGGAACGAGCAGTACTTC.

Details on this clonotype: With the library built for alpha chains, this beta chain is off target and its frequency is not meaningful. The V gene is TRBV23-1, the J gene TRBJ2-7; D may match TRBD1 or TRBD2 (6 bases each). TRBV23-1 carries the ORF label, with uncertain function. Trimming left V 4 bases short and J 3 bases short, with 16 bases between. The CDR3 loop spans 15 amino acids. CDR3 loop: CASSPPGAGHYEQYF. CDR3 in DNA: TGCGCCAGCAGTCCCCCGGGGGCAGGGCACTACGAGCAGTACTTC.

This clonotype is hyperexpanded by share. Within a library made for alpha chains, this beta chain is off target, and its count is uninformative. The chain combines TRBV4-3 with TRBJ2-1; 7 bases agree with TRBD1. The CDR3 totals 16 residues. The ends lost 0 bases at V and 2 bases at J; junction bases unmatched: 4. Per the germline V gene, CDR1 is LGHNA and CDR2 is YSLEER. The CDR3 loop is CASSQDGDSAYNEQFF. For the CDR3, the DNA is TGCGCCAGCAGCCAAGATGGGGACAGCGCCTACAATGAGCAGTTCTTC.

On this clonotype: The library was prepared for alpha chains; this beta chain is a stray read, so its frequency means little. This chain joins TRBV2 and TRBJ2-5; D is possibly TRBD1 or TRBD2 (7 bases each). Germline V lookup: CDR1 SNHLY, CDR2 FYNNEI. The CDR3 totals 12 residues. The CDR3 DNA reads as TGTGTAGGGAGGGGGCTCCAAGAGACCCAGTACTTC. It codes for CVGRGLQETQYF.

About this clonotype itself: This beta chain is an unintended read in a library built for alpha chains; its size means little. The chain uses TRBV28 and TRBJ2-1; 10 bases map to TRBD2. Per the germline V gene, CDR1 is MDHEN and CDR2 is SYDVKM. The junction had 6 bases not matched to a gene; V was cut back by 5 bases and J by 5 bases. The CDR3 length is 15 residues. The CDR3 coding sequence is TGTGCCAGCAGTATAGCGGGAGGCCCGCACAATGAGCAGTTCTTC. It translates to CASSIAGGPHNEQFF. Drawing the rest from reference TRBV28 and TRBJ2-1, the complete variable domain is DVKVTQSSRYLVKRTGEKVFLECVQDMDHENMFWYRQDPGLGLRLIYFSYDVKMKEKGDIPEGYSVSREKKERFSLILESASTNQTSMYLCASSIAGGPHNEQFFGPGTRLTVL.

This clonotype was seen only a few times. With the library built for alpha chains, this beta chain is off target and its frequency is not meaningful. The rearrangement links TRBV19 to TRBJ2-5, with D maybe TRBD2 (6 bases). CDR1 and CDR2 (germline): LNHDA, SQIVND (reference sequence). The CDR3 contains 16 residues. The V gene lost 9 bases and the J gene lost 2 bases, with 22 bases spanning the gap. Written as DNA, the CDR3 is TGTGCCAGCTCTATTGGGGGAATAGCGGCTCAAGAGACCCAGTACTTC. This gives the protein CASSIGGIAAQETQYF.

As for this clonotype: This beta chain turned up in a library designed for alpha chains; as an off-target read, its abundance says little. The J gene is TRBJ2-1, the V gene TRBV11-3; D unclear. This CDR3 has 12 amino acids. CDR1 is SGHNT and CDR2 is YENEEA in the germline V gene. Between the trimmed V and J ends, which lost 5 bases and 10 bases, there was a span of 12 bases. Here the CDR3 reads CASSRTTTEQFF. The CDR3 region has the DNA TGTGCCAGCAGCCGGACCACCACCGAGCAGTTCTTC.

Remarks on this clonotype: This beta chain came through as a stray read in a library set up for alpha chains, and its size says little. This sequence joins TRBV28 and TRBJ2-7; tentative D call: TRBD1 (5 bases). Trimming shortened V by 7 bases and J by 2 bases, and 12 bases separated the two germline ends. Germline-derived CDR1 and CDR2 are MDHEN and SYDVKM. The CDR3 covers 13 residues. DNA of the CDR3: TGTGCCAGCACTCCCCTGGGGCCCTACGAGCAGTACTTC. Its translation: CASTPLGPYEQYF. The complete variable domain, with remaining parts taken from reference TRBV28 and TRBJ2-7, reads DVKVTQSSRYLVKRTGEKVFLECVQDMDHENMFWYRQDPGLGLRLIYFSYDVKMKEKGDIPEGYSVSREKKERFSLILESASTNQTSMYLCASTPLGPYEQYFGPGTRLTVT.

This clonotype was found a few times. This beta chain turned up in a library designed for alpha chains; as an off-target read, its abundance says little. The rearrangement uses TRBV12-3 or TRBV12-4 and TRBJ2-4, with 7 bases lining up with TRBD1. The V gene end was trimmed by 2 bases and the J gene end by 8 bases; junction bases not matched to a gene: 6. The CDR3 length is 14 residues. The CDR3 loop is CASSLSQTGDIQYF. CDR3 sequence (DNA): TGTGCCAGCAGTTTATCCCAAACAGGGGACATTCAGTACTTC.

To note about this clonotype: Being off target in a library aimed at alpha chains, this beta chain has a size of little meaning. Here the CDR3 DNA reads TGCAGTGCTCCGGATAACGGGGTCCAAGAGACCCAGTACTTC. The encoded protein is CSAPDNGVQETQYF. The V gene is TRBV20-1, the J gene TRBJ2-5; the D gene is possibly TRBD2 (5 bases). Looked up from germline, CDR1 is DFQATT and CDR2 is SNEGSKA (reference sequence). Trimming pared 5 bases from V and 1 base from J, leaving 14 bases between. CDR3 length equals 14 residues.

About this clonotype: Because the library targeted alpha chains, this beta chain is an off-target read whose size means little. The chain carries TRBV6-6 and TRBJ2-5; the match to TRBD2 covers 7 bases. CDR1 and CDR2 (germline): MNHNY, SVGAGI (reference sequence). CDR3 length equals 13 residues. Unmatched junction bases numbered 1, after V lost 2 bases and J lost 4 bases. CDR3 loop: CASSYGGGETQYF. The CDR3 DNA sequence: TGTGCCAGCAGTTACGGGGGGGGAGAGACCCAGTACTTC.

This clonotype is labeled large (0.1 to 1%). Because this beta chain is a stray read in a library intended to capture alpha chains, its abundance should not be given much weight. The CDR3 coding sequence is TGTGCCAGCAGCTTACTAGGGACTTCCAATACGCAGTATTTT. This sequence encodes CASSLLGTSNTQYF. V and J are TRBV7-3 and TRBJ2-3, with a possible D match to TRBD2 (6 bases). The CDR3 totals 14 residues. Trimming removed 2 bases at V and 7 bases at J, with 13 bases between. Germline V lookup: CDR1 SGHTA, CDR2 FQGTGA.

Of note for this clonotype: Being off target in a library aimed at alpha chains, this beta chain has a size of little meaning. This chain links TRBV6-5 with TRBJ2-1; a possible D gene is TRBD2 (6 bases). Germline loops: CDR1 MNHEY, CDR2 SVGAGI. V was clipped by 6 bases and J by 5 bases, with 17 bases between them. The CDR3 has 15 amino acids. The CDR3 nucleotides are TGTGCCAGCAGCGGGGGAGGTACTGGGCACAATGAGCAGTTCTTC. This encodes CASSGGGTGHNEQFF.

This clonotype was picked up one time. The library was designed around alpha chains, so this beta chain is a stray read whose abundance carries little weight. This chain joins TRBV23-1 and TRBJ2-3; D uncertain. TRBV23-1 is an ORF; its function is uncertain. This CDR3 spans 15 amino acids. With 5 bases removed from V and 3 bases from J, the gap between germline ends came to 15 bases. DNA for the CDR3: TGCGCCAGCAGTAAAAGGCCTACTAAGACAGATACGCAGTATTTT. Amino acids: CASSKRPTKTDTQYF.

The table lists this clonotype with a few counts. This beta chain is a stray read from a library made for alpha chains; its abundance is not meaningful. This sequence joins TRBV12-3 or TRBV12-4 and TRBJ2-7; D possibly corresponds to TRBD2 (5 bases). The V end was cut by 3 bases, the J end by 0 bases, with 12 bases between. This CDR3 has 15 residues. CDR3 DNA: TGTGCCAGCAGTTTTGGAGGACCTAGCTCCTACGAGCAGTACTTC. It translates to CASSFGGPSSYEQYF.

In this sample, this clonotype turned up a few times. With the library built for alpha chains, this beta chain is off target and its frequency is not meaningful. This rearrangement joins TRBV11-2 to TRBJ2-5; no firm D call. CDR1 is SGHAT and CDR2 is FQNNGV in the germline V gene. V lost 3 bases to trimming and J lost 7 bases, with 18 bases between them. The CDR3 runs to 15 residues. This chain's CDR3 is CASSFSDRYSATQYF. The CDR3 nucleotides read TGTGCCAGCAGCTTCAGTGACCGGTATTCAGCGACCCAGTACTTC.

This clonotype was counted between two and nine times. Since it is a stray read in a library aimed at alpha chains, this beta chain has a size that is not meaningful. The CDR3 nucleotides are TGTGCCAGCAGCCCCCGGAGTAGCTCGCCCGTTGTTGAGCAGTTCTTC. It yields the protein CASSPRSSSPVVEQFF. This chain links TRBV7-2 with TRBJ2-1; D remains ambiguous. CDR1 and CDR2 from the germline V gene are SGHTA and FQGNSA. The CDR3 is 16 residues long. The V end was cut by 5 bases, the J end by 9 bases, with 23 bases between.

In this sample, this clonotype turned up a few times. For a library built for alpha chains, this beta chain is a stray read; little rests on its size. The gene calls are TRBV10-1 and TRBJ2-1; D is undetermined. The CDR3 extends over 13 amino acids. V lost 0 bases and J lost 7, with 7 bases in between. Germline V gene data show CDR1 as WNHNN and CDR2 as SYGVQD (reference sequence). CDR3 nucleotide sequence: TGCGCCAGCAGTGAGTCGCCAGTAAATGAGCAGTTCTTC. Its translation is CASSESPVNEQFF.

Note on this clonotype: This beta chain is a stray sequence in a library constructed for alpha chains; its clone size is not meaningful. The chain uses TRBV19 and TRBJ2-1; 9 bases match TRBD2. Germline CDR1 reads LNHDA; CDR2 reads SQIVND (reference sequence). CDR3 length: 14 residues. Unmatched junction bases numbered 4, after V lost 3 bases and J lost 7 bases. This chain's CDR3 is CASSILAGRNEQFF. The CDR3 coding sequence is TGTGCCAGTAGTATCCTAGCGGGAAGAAATGAGCAGTTCTTC.

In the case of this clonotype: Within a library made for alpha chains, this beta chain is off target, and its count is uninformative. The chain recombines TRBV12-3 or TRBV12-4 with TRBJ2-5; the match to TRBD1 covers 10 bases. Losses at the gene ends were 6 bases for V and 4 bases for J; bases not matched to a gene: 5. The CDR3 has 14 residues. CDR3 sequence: CASSPGQGGETQYF. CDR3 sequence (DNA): TGTGCCAGCAGCCCCGGACAGGGGGGAGAGACCCAGTACTTC.

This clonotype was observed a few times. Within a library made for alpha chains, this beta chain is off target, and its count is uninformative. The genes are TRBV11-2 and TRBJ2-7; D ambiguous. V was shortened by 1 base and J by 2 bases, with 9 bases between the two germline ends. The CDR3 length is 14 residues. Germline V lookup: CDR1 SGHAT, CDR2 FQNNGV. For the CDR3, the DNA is TGTGCCAGCAGCTTAGCTGGCGGTACCTACGAGCAGTACTTC. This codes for CASSLAGGTYEQYF.